These 23 T cell receptor beta chains came from one sample sequenced in a study of blood T cell repertoires in COVID-19. Profiled with immunoSEQ multiplex PCR; TCRdb holds only in-frame clones, not every one. The data show 95,000 to 150,000 clones, roughly 89% seen once. The sequencing input was PBMCs or T cells enriched from blood (not recorded which). These receptors were collected from a woman aged 25 to 39 who had recovered from COVID-19.

The chain uses TRBV27 and TRBJ1-1; the D gene is possibly TRBD1 (5 bases). The germline V gene encodes CDR1 MNHEY and CDR2 SMNVEV (reference sequence). CDR3 length equals 12 residues. V was cut by 3 bases and J by 7 bases, with 9 bases left in between. The CDR3 loop is CASSFFQGEAFF. As DNA, the CDR3 is TGTGCCAGCAGTTTTTTCCAGGGTGAAGCTTTCTTT.

The chain recombines TRBV11-2 with TRBJ1-2, with D tentatively TRBD1 (6 bases). The ends were cut back, 1 base at V and 4 bases at J, with 10 bases in the middle. The length of the CDR3 is 14 residues. CDR1 and CDR2 from the germline V gene are SGHAT and FQNNGV. The CDR3 is CASSLGGPSYGYTF. The CDR3 nucleotides are TGTGCCAGCAGCTTAGGGGGGCCATCCTATGGCTACACCTTC.

The genes are TRBV18 and TRBJ1-4; the match to TRBD1 covers 8 bases. The CDR3 runs to 16 residues. CDR1 and CDR2 (germline): KGHSH, LQKENI. Losses at the gene ends were 3 bases for V and 7 bases for J; bases not matched to a gene: 10. The chain's CDR3 is CASSPNPQGAAEKLFF. The CDR3 DNA follows: TGTGCCAGCTCACCGAACCCCCAGGGGGCGGCTGAAAAACTGTTTTTT.

The J gene is TRBJ2-7, the V gene TRBV28; 8 bases agree with TRBD2. There are 16 residues in the CDR3. Germline V lookup: CDR1 MDHEN, CDR2 SYDVKM. V was pared by 10 bases and J by 0 bases, with 14 bases of the junction left unmatched. The CDR3, as DNA: TGTGCCACCCAGCAACCCACCGGGACTAGCTCCTACGAGCAGTACTTC. Protein product: CATQQPTGTSSYEQYF.

This clone was seen more than once but under ten times. The identical CDR3 is also encoded by other nucleotide sequences in the sample. The CDR3 protein is CASSQQGRNQPQHF. CDR3 coding DNA: TGTGCCAGCAGCCAGCAGGGTCGGAATCAGCCCCAGCATTTT. The chain combines TRBV3-1 (or the pseudogene TRBV3-2) with TRBJ1-5; maybe TRBD1 (5 bases). Germline-derived CDR1 and CDR2 are LGHDT and YNNKEL (reference sequence). Trimming removed 3 bases at V and 4 bases at J, with 10 bases between. The CDR3 sequence is 14 residues long.

The chain carries TRBV9 and TRBJ2-3, with 9 bases fitting TRBD2. Germline V gives CDR1 SGDLS, CDR2 YYNGEE. Trimming removed 3 bases from V and 7 bases from J; junction bases left unmatched: 18. CDR3 size: 18 residues. CDR3 nucleotide sequence: TGTGCCAGCAGCGCGGGACCACCTAGCGGGATATTCCTTAATACGCAGTATTTT. This translates into CASSAGPPSGIFLNTQYF.

The CDR3 reads CASSFLAGGRDEQFF. In nucleotides, the CDR3 is TGTGCCAGCAGTTTCTTAGCGGGAGGTCGGGATGAGCAGTTCTTC. The chain uses TRBV27 and TRBJ2-1; TRBD2 matches 10 bases. Trimming removed 3 bases from V and 8 bases from J; junction bases left unmatched: 7. CDR3 length: 15 amino acids. Germline V gives CDR1 MNHEY, CDR2 SMNVEV (reference sequence).

This chain joins TRBV30 and TRBJ2-7, with 8 bases that match TRBD2. Trimming took 8 bases from V and 4 from J; bases not matched to a gene: 10. The CDR3 has 13 residues. Per the germline V gene, CDR1 is GTSNPN and CDR2 is SVGIG (reference sequence). CDR3: CAVSPSGLYEQYF. CDR3 nucleotide sequence: TGTGCCGTGAGTCCTAGCGGGCTGTACGAGCAGTACTTC.

The chain joins TRBV4-1 to TRBJ2-1; 9 positions agree with TRBD2. The germline V gene encodes CDR1 MGHRA and CDR2 YSYEKL. The CDR3 is 14 amino acids. The trim removed 4 bases at V and 7 bases at J, leaving 5 bases unmatched. The CDR3 region has the DNA TGCGCCAGCAGCCTGGGTAGCGGGAGTAATGAGCAGTTCTTC. Its protein product is CASSLGSGSNEQFF.

The chain couples TRBV29-1 to TRBJ1-2, with unresolved D. V was shortened by 2 bases and J by 4 bases, with 8 bases between the two germline ends. Germline V gene sequence: CDR1 SQVTM, CDR2 ANQGSEA. CDR3 length: 12 amino acids. The DNA of the CDR3 is TGCAGCGTTGAAACACGGGTCTATGGCTACACCTTC. Amino acids: CSVETRVYGYTF.

The chain employs TRBV6-1 and TRBJ2-1; TRBD2 matches at 7 bases. This CDR3 has 14 amino acids. Germline lookup yields CDR1 MNHNS and CDR2 SASEGT. J lost 7 bases, V lost 1 base, and 4 bases had no gene match. The CDR3 here is CASSEGGRGNEQFF. CDR3 nucleotides: TGTGCCAGCAGTGAAGGCGGGAGAGGAAATGAGCAGTTCTTC.

The V and J genes are TRBV28 and TRBJ2-7; 8 bases fit TRBD2. Germline V CDR1 and CDR2: MDHEN, SYDVKM. The CDR3 runs to 15 residues. Losses at the gene ends were 2 bases for V and 8 bases for J; bases not matched to a gene: 11. DNA of the CDR3: TGTGCCAGCAGTTTACAGGTAGCGGGACTACGGCAGCAGTACTTC. Translated: CASSLQVAGLRQQYF.

The rearrangement joins TRBV4-3 to TRBJ2-2; 11 nucleotides match TRBD2. After removal of 0 bases from V and 3 bases from J, the junction contained 6 bases not matched to a gene. Germline V lookup: CDR1 LGHNA, CDR2 YSLEER. CDR3 size: 18 residues. CDR3 in DNA: TGCGCCAGCAGCCAAGAGAATAGCGGGAGGGGATACACCGGGGAGCTGTTTTTT. Amino acid sequence: CASSQENSGRGYTGELFF.

This chain connects TRBV24-1 to TRBJ1-1; D is possibly TRBD1 (6 bases). CDR1 and CDR2 (germline): KGHDR, SFDVKD. This CDR3 is 15 amino acids long. V was shortened by 4 bases and J by 0 bases, with 11 bases between the two germline ends. CDR3 amino acids: CATSDAGGLNTEAFF. CDR3 in DNA: TGTGCCACCAGTGACGCGGGGGGGCTGAACACTGAAGCTTTCTTT.

The chain carries TRBV15 and TRBJ1-3, with a weak D call TRBD1 (6 bases). This CDR3 has 16 amino acids. Trimming removed 0 bases from V and 5 bases from J, with 14 bases in between. Germline V lookup: CDR1 LNHNV, CDR2 YYDKDF (reference sequence). The CDR3 nucleotides read TGTGCCACCAGCAGAGATGCGCAGGGGCTTAGAAACACCATATATTTT. Translation: CATSRDAQGLRNTIYF.

V is TRBV19 and J is TRBJ2-1, with D perhaps matching TRBD2 (6 bases). The germline gives CDR1 LNHDA, CDR2 SQIVND (reference sequence). V lost 5 bases and J 0 bases, leaving 11 bases between the germline ends. The CDR3 sequence is 15 residues long. The CDR3 spells CASSLSGPSYNEQFF. CDR3 coding DNA: TGTGCCAGTAGTTTGAGCGGGCCCTCCTACAATGAGCAGTTCTTC.

This clone has only a few counts. This chain uses TRBV5-6 with TRBJ2-3; perhaps TRBD2 as D (5 bases). The CDR3 covers 19 residues. Germline CDR1 and CDR2: SGHDT and YYEEEE. V was trimmed by 0 bases and J by 4 bases, leaving 24 bases between them. Written as DNA, the CDR3 is TGTGCCAGCAGCTTGGCAGTGCGGTCCACCGGGAAGGGCGCAGATACGCAGTATTTT. This sequence encodes CASSLAVRSTGKGADTQYF.

This clone was counted at least ten times. The genes are TRBV7-9 and TRBJ1-2; 9 bases are a match to TRBD1. Germline-derived CDR1 and CDR2 are SEHNR and FQNEAQ (reference sequence). The CDR3 has 14 residues. Trimming removed 2 bases from V and 6 bases from J; junction bases left unmatched: 4. CDR3 protein: CASSLYRTGDGYTF. The CDR3 nucleotides are TGTGCCAGCAGCTTATATCGGACAGGGGATGGCTACACCTTC.

The V call is TRBV4-3, the J call TRBJ2-3; a possible D gene is TRBD2 (5 bases). Trimming cost V 2 bases and J 0 bases, with 9 bases left between them. Per the germline V gene, CDR1 is LGHNA and CDR2 is YSLEER. The CDR3 has 15 residues. CDR3 sequence reads: CASSQSRGSTDTQYF. Here the CDR3 DNA reads TGCGCCAGCAGCCAAAGTCGCGGGAGCACAGATACGCAGTATTTT.

This chain uses TRBV18 with TRBJ2-2; 15 positions match TRBD2. This CDR3 spans 20 amino acids. The J segment lost 1 base and the V segment lost 3 bases, leaving 9 bases of the junction unmatched. Germline V gives CDR1 KGHSH, CDR2 LQKENI. This chain's CDR3 is CASSPKSGLAGGVNTGELFF. CDR3 nucleotide sequence: TGTGCCAGCTCACCGAAGTCTGGACTAGCGGGAGGGGTGAACACCGGGGAGCTGTTTTTT.

The rearrangement links TRBV29-1 to TRBJ2-1, with 8 bases fitting TRBD2. The ends lost 8 bases at V and 10 bases at J; junction bases unmatched: 16. This CDR3 is 14 amino acids long. Per the germline V gene, CDR1 is SQVTM and CDR2 is ANQGSEA. The CDR3 coding sequence is TGCAGCTTCCTAAAGCGGGAGCCCATGGCGGAGCAGTTCTTC. Translation: CSFLKREPMAEQFF.

The genes are TRBV6-5 and TRBJ1-3; D might be TRBD1 (5 bases). V lost 5 bases to trimming and J lost 0 bases, with 8 bases between them. Germline V gives CDR1 MNHEY, CDR2 SVGAGI. The CDR3 contains 14 residues. The CDR3 is CASSSGGSGNTIYF. CDR3 DNA: TGTGCCAGCAGTAGCGGGGGCTCTGGAAACACCATATATTTT.

The chain links TRBV4-3 to TRBJ2-3; 14 bases align to TRBD2. Germline trimming cut 4 bases from V and 5 bases from J; bases unmatched to any gene: 5. Germline V CDR1 and CDR2: LGHNA, YSLEER. The CDR3 contains 16 residues. CDR3 sequence reads: CASSPGLAGAGDTQYF. DNA for the CDR3: TGCGCCAGCAGCCCGGGACTAGCGGGAGCAGGAGATACGCAGTATTTT.